The 4 T cell receptor beta chains in this list originate from one sample, sequenced in a study of blood T cell repertoires in COVID-19 (dated by TCRdb to about 2020). The library was prepared using the immunoSEQ multiplex PCR assay. Here the immuneACCESS table is served through TCRdb, limited to in-frame sequences with V and J called. Missing clones are a known gap in these copies; in checked studies unresolved V genes cover under half, and the rest lacks a known reason. The sample table lists approximately 440,000 clones, about 90% of them with a count of one. The leading ten clones occupy more than 0.55% of the sample. The material sequenced was PBMCs or T cells enriched from blood (not recorded which). These receptors all stem from a man between 18 and 35 years old who had recovered from COVID-19.

CDR3 protein: CASSLDANSLETQYF. CDR3 sequence (DNA): TGTGCCAGCAGCTTAGACGCTAACTCCCTTGAGACCCAGTACTTC. The V and J genes are TRBV7-2 and TRBJ2-5; D not certain. Germline CDR1 is SGHTA and CDR2 is FQGNSA. The ends were cut back, 1 base at V and 5 bases at J, with 14 bases in the middle. The CDR3 is 15 amino acids.

The rearrangement joins TRBV3-1 (or the pseudogene TRBV3-2) to TRBJ1-4; D is perhaps TRBD1 (5 bases). Trimming stripped 1 base from V and 3 bases from J, with 12 bases between. This CDR3 has 16 amino acids. The germline CDR1 and CDR2 sequences are LGHDT and YNNKEL (reference sequence). DNA of the CDR3: TGTGCCAGCAGCCAAGTTTACAGGCCGGCTAATGAAAAACTGTTTTTT. It yields the protein CASSQVYRPANEKLFF.

The V call is TRBV2, the J call TRBJ1-1; a possible D gene is TRBD1 (6 bases). The V and J ends lost 6 bases and 8 bases respectively, with 10 bases between them. Germline assignment: CDR1 SNHLY and CDR2 FYNNEI. The CDR3 loop spans 11 amino acids. CDR3 DNA: TGTGCCAGCAGAGAGACAGGAGAAGCTTTCTTT. Translated, it gives CASRETGEAFF. Based on the CDR3 plus reference TRBV2 and TRBJ1-1, the full variable domain is EPEVTQTPSHQVTQMGQEVILRCVPISNHLYFYWYRQILGQKVEFLVSFYNNEISEKSEIFDDQFSVERPDGSNFTLKIRSTKLEDSAMYFCASRETGEAFFGQGTRLTVV.

The V and J genes are TRBV2 and TRBJ2-4; a weak D match, TRBD1 (6 bases). This CDR3 contains 16 residues. The ends were cut back, 5 bases at V and 1 base at J, with 15 bases in the middle. Germline V lookup: CDR1 SNHLY, CDR2 FYNNEI. CDR3 protein: CASSSNRVMAKNIQYF. The CDR3 bases are TGTGCCAGCAGTAGTAACAGGGTGATGGCCAAAAACATTCAGTACTTC.